One T cell receptor (beta chain) is described in this entry. The target antigen is unknown. This entry belongs to a study of vaccination effects on CD4 cells after COVID-19. Looking at the study overall: Participants were given two doses of BNT162b2 or mRNA-1273 vaccine.

Notes on the study in general: The study found that only 1 of 255 vaccine-induced clones from healthy vaccinees cross-reacted with common cold coronaviruses.

In the ViraFEST assay, antigen-specific CD4+ clonotypes were identified by expansion after peptide-pool stimulation. Having been cultured for ten to eleven days, the cells underwent CD4+ T cell isolation. Recipients of the vaccine had no prior SARS-CoV-2 infection and negative nucleocapsid antibodies. Cultures of over 1.5 million PBMC per well contained about 9.5 IU/ml IL-2 plus 10 ug/ml peptides. Half-medium changes using IL-2 medium occurred on days 3 and 7. With V trimmed by 1 base and J by 1 base, 16 bases remained unmatched. This CDR3 is built from 21 residues. The germline gives CDR1 SGHVS, CDR2 FNYEAQ. Measured with immunoSEQ multiplex PCR; TCRdb has only the in-frame clones, and not every one. This table holds 52,000 or so clones, roughly 70% found once.

V and J are TRBV7-6 and TRBJ2-7, with 13 bases identical to TRBD2. This sample comprised CD4+ T cells from PBMCs cultured with SARS-CoV-2 spike peptides, obtained before COVID-19 vaccination. The sequence was obtained from a human donor who received a COVID-19 vaccine. The CDR3 sequence is CASSLGSAGETSGGLSYEQYF. For the CDR3, the DNA is TGTGCCAGCAGCTTAGGATCCGCAGGGGAGACTAGCGGGGGGTTGTCCTACGAGCAGTACTTC.